These 20 T cell receptor beta chains were sequenced from one sample in a study of T cell responses to AZD1222 COVID-19 vaccine. Here immunoSEQ multiplex PCR was the method, and the copy in TCRdb shows in-frame clones only, minus some. The data show approximately 200,000 clones, 80% to 95% seen once. The starting material was peripheral blood, obtained 28 days after the second AZD1222 dose. The receptors were gathered from an adult who received the AZD1222 COVID-19 vaccine.

The rearrangement links TRBV7-2 to TRBJ2-3; D might be TRBD1 (7 bases). CDR3 length: 15 residues. The V and J ends lost 4 bases and 4 bases respectively, with 15 bases between them. CDR1 and CDR2 from the germline V gene are SGHTA and FQGNSA. For the CDR3, the DNA is TGTGCCAGCAGCTACAGGGGAGGAAGGTCAGATACGCAGTATTTT. This sequence encodes CASSYRGGRSDTQYF.

The chain joins TRBV7-9 to TRBJ1-2, with 7 bases aligning to TRBD1. Trimming at V came to 5 bases and at J to 0 bases, leaving 15 bases not matched to a gene. Germline CDR1 is SEHNR and CDR2 is FQNEAQ (reference sequence). This CDR3 has 18 residues. Written as DNA, the CDR3 is TGTGCCAGCAGCGCAAGACCGGGACAGAGAACTACTAACTATGGCTACACCTTC. Residues: CASSARPGQRTTNYGYTF.

The CDR3 region is CASSPRGGIVGELFF. The CDR3, as DNA: TGCGCCAGCAGCCCCCGGGGGGGAATCGTCGGGGAGCTGTTTTTT. The chain joins TRBV5-1 to TRBJ2-2; TRBD2 aligns across 8 bases. V gave up 4 bases and J gave up 7 bases; unmatched junction bases: 9. Germline V lookup: CDR1 SGHRS, CDR2 YFSETQ. CDR3 length: 15 residues.

Only one count was recorded for this clone. V usage is TRBV3-1 (or the pseudogene TRBV3-2) and J usage is TRBJ2-7; a weak D match, TRBD1 (5 bases). From germline, CDR1 is LGHDT and CDR2 YNNKEL (reference sequence). V was shortened by 4 bases and J by 4 bases, with 14 bases between the two germline ends. This CDR3 has 14 residues. CDR3 in DNA: TGTGCCAGCAGCCCAGGGATCGGAAGATACGAGCAGTACTTC. Translating gives CASSPGIGRYEQYF.

This chain uses TRBV7-9 with TRBJ2-6; perhaps TRBD1 as D (6 bases). The V end lost 3 bases, the J end lost 0 bases, and 9 bases lay between the germline ends. In germline, CDR1 is SEHNR, CDR2 FQNEAQ (reference sequence). The CDR3 spans 16 residues. CDR3 loop: CASSLEGGSGANVLTF. For the CDR3, the DNA is TGTGCCAGCAGCTTGGAAGGGGGCTCTGGGGCCAACGTCCTGACTTTC. The whole variable domain, remainder taken from reference TRBV7-9 and TRBJ2-6, is DTGVSQNPRHKITKRGQNVTFRCDPISEHNRLYWYRQTLGQGPEFLTYFQNEAQLEKSRLLSDRFSAERPKGSFSTLEIQRTEQGDSAMYLCASSLEGGSGANVLTFGAGSRLTVL.

The rearrangement links TRBV7-2 to TRBJ2-6; a possible D gene is TRBD1 (5 bases). CDR3 length: 18 amino acids. Germline CDR1 and CDR2: SGHTA and FQGNSA. The V end was cut by 5 bases, the J end by 1 base, with 18 bases between. The CDR3: CASSPRQGFGSGANVLTF. The CDR3 DNA reads TGTGCCAGCAGCCCCCGCCAGGGTTTTGGATCTGGGGCCAACGTCCTGACTTTC.

The chain is built from TRBV5-6 and TRBJ2-7; D possibly corresponds to TRBD2 (6 bases). This CDR3 contains 16 residues. Germline V lookup: CDR1 SGHDT, CDR2 YYEEEE. The V gene lost 1 base and the J gene lost 0 bases, with 14 bases spanning the gap. The CDR3 region is CASSLLWGRSSYEQYF. The DNA for the CDR3 is TGTGCCAGCAGCTTGCTATGGGGGAGGAGCTCCTACGAGCAGTACTTC.

As DNA, the CDR3 is TGTGCCAGCAGTTTACGGACAACGGGGCAGCCCCAGCATTTT. Translation gives CASSLRTTGQPQHF. The V gene is TRBV27, the J gene TRBJ1-5; D might be TRBD1 (5 bases). The germline V gene encodes CDR1 MNHEY and CDR2 SMNVEV (reference sequence). The CDR3 sequence is 14 residues long. Between the trimmed V and J ends, which lost 2 bases and 7 bases, there was a span of 12 bases.

The rearrangement links TRBV2 to TRBJ1-4; D is unresolved. This CDR3 region has 9 residues. CDR1 and CDR2 (germline): SNHLY, FYNNEI. Trimming cost V 6 bases and J 13 bases, with 6 bases left between them. The CDR3 loop reads CASRALLFF. The CDR3 DNA follows: TGTGCCAGCAGGGCCCTACTGTTTTTT.

The genes are TRBV9 and TRBJ2-7; no definite D call. CDR1 is SGDLS, CDR2 YYNGEE, per germline. This CDR3 comprises 15 residues. V lost 4 bases, J lost 0 bases, and 14 bases lay in between. CDR3 sequence (DNA): TGTGCCAGCAGCATCGGCCCCCTCAGCTCCTACGAGCAGTACTTC. It specifies CASSIGPLSSYEQYF.

This chain links TRBV19 with TRBJ2-1; 9 bases map to TRBD2. This CDR3 is built from 16 residues. J lost 8 bases, V lost 3 bases, and 11 bases had no gene match. Germline CDR1 LNHDA, CDR2 SQIVND (reference sequence). The CDR3 DNA is TGTGCCAGTAGTATGCTGATCGCGGGAGGGATCGATGAGCAGTTCTTC. It yields the protein CASSMLIAGGIDEQFF.

V gene TRBV18 combines with J gene TRBJ2-7, with 11 positions matching TRBD1. Germline CDR1 and CDR2: KGHSH and LQKENI. The CDR3 runs to 16 residues. V lost 3 bases and J lost 2; bases outside the gene matches: 6. CDR3 in amino acids: CASSPYRGQGAYEQYF. The CDR3 region has the DNA TGTGCCAGCTCACCCTACCGGGGACAGGGGGCCTACGAGCAGTACTTC.

The chain joins TRBV5-8 to TRBJ2-5; a possible D gene is TRBD2 (6 bases). Germline V gene data show CDR1 as SGHTS and CDR2 as YDEGEE. This CDR3 spans 18 amino acids. Deletions cut 6 bases from V and 2 bases from J, with 26 bases between. As DNA, the CDR3 is TGTGCCAGCAACAACGGAGAGGGTTGGGCGGGGAGACAAGAGACCCAGTACTTC. Amino acids: CASNNGEGWAGRQETQYF.

V gene TRBV27 combines with J gene TRBJ2-5; 8 bases match TRBD2. Germline V gene data show CDR1 as MNHEY and CDR2 as SMNVEV (reference sequence). After removal of 1 base from V and 4 bases from J, the junction contained 5 bases not matched to a gene. The CDR3 has 15 amino acids. CDR3 protein: CASSLLAGTVETQYF. Here the CDR3 DNA reads TGTGCCAGCAGTTTATTAGCGGGGACCGTAGAGACCCAGTACTTC.

The chain carries TRBV15 and TRBJ2-7; D remains ambiguous. Trimming pared 0 bases from V and 0 bases from J, leaving 9 bases between. Germline assignment: CDR1 LNHNV and CDR2 YYDKDF (reference sequence). The CDR3 totals 15 residues. CDR3 amino acids: CATSRDPTHSYEQYF. DNA of the CDR3: TGTGCCACCAGCAGAGATCCGACCCACTCCTACGAGCAGTACTTC.

The chain joins TRBV6-1 to TRBJ2-7, with D possibly matching TRBD2 (6 bases). V was trimmed by 3 bases and J by 3 bases, leaving 9 bases between them. The germline V gene encodes CDR1 MNHNS and CDR2 SASEGT. The CDR3 is 13 amino acids. The CDR3 sequence: CASSDRGNYEQYF. CDR3 DNA sequence: TGTGCCAGCAGTGATCGGGGGAACTACGAGCAGTACTTC.

The table lists this clone with a few counts. The CDR3 region is CASKTGGSRDTEAFF. In nucleotides, the CDR3 is TGTGCCAGCAAGACAGGGGGCAGTAGGGACACTGAAGCTTTCTTT. The chain has TRBV6-5 and TRBJ1-1; 10 bases match TRBD1. The CDR3 is 15 amino acids. The V segment lost 7 bases and the J segment 3 bases; nucleotides outside the gene matches: 8. From germline, CDR1 is MNHEY and CDR2 SVGAGI.

The chain couples TRBV5-1 to TRBJ2-2, with 14 positions matching TRBD2. This CDR3 contains 17 residues. Trimming took 2 bases from V and 4 from J; bases not matched to a gene: 4. CDR1 and CDR2 (germline): SGHRS, YFSETQ. CDR3 coding DNA: TGCGCCAGCAGCTTAGGACTAGCGGGAGGTGGCACCGGGGAGCTGTTTTTT. Translation: CASSLGLAGGGTGELFF.

The V gene is TRBV6-5, the J gene TRBJ2-1; maybe TRBD2 (5 bases). The CDR3 totals 16 residues. Trimming shortened V by 2 bases and J by 0 bases, and 11 bases separated the two germline ends. Germline V gives CDR1 MNHEY, CDR2 SVGAGI. The CDR3 protein is CASSYGSGSSYNEQFF. The CDR3 DNA reads TGTGCCAGCAGTTACGGTTCGGGAAGCTCCTACAATGAGCAGTTCTTC.

This chain uses TRBV5-1 with TRBJ1-4; TRBD1 is a possible D gene (5 bases). CDR1 is SGHRS and CDR2 is YFSETQ in the germline V gene. V gave up 1 base and J gave up 8 bases, with 9 bases separating them. The CDR3 loop spans 13 amino acids. The CDR3 loop is CASSLSSGEKLFF. In DNA form, the CDR3 reads TGCGCCAGCAGCTTGTCCTCAGGGGAAAAACTGTTTTTT.